These T cell receptor beta chains were read from a single sample in a study of blood T cells in healthy people across ages. TCRdb reanalysed the 5' RACE reads using MiXCR and keeps one entry per CDR3 protein. The sample has about 1,400,000 distinct CDR3 sequences; 42% are singletons. The source material was blood. These receptors came from a woman aged 18-30 years in good health. CDR3s leave out the opening cysteine and the closing phenylalanine or tryptophan.

v_gene	j_gene	CDR3aa
TRBV20-1	TRBJ2-7	SARDVAAGGYEQY
TRBV27	TRBJ2-6	ASSWRGSGANVLT
TRBV5-1	TRBJ2-7	ASSPRSPQSSYEQY
TRBV2	TRBJ2-7	ASTQLEDRGYEQY
TRBV12-3/TRBV12-4	TRBJ1-2	ASSLNENYGYT
TRBV27	TRBJ1-2	ASSLSPGYGYT
TRBV5-4	TRBJ1-2	ASSFEGTGGDGYT
TRBV20-1	TRBJ1-4	SAREMPKLF
TRBV12-3/TRBV12-4	TRBJ2-3	ASRMGGAGDTQY
TRBV2	TRBJ1-1	ASSEAAAVYEAF
TRBV28	TRBJ1-2	ASRVGGGYT
TRBV29-1	.	SVEAGTSSGETQY
TRBV29-1	TRBJ2-1	SVRLAGGPYEQF
TRBV21-1	TRBJ2-7	ASSNAETGSSYEQY
TRBV20-1	TRBJ2-5	SASGAQETQY
TRBV29-1	TRBJ2-7	SVESASWGVAQY
TRBV29-1	TRBJ2-1	SVEPGTSGSGEQF
TRBV5-1	TRBJ2-1	ASSFLTSGGNEQS
TRBV6-2/TRBV6-3	TRBJ2-1	ASSYSPPGGLYNEQF
TRBV20-1	.	SARLRLGTGSYNEQY
TRBV12-3/TRBV12-4	TRBJ2-7	ASSPFKGEQY
TRBV12-3/TRBV12-4	TRBJ2-1	ASSLSGTLIGYEQF
TRBV15	TRBJ2-3	ATLNALADTDTQY
TRBV6-5	TRBJ2-7	ASSYSRGGWYEQY
TRBV12-3/TRBV12-4	TRBJ2-7	ASSLGRTGYEQY
TRBV25-1	TRBJ2-1	ASRPRGTGLAGVGNEQF
TRBV11-3	TRBJ2-1	ASSLAGVNYNGQF
TRBV20-1	TRBJ2-3	SADYRDRGPDTQY
TRBV2	TRBJ1-2	ASRGGDNYGYT
TRBV5-1	TRBJ2-1	ASSQAAGADYNEQF
TRBV15	TRBJ1-5	ATSPDRVGNQPQH
TRBV3-1	TRBJ2-7	ASSRRLAGGTYEQY
TRBV4-1	TRBJ1-2	VSSPAAGQASGYT
TRBV12-3/TRBV12-4	TRBJ1-2	ASSLGYGYT
TRBV20-1	TRBJ1-4	SARKQNNEKLF
TRBV7-6	TRBJ2-1	ASSLAVLPGNEQF
TRBV5-5	TRBJ2-7	ASTYRGQSFYEQY
TRBV6-5	TRBJ1-5	ASSYSGVRSSNQPQH
TRBV27	TRBJ2-6	ASSLSLQGLAGGPGANVLT
TRBV29-1	TRBJ2-3	SVEGPAGITDTQY
TRBV3-1	TRBJ2-1	ASSHPPTGSSYNEQF
TRBV6-6	TRBJ2-7	ASRNTNYEQY
TRBV4-1	TRBJ2-5	ASSQGFAGTGLGETQY
TRBV29-1	TRBJ1-2	SVPSPGGPSGYT
TRBV7-2	TRBJ2-7	ASSLGFAEDYEQY
TRBV10-3	TRBJ2-7	AISGTAGVGSEQY
TRBV27	.	ASSLSGQTRYEQY
TRBV25-1	TRBJ2-7	ASSDILGSEQY
TRBV27	TRBJ2-7	ASSPIAGVSYEQY
TRBV25-1	TRBJ2-1	ASSESGADLYNEQF
TRBV2	TRBJ1-2	ASSAHGGASVYGYT